Given below is one T cell receptor beta chain in context. The antigen remains unidentified. The source of the sample is a study of cytomegalovirus exposure and HLA in healthy donors. Study-wide results and limits: DRB1 had the most TCR associations and HLA-C the fewest, a later analysis found, with rates varying by HLA locus. Later analysis indicated greater clonal expansion among HLA-associated TCR beta chains than among equally common other chains. In a later analysis, TCR beta V- and J-gene trimming showed a link to a missense DCLRE1C variant.

Germline V gives CDR1 LNHNV, CDR2 YYDKDF (reference sequence). Trimming at V came to 3 bases and at J to 9 bases, leaving 7 bases not matched to a gene. The CDR3 totals 15 residues. The PCR used 60 Vbeta and 13 Jbeta primers. Assay used: immunoSEQ multiplex PCR; TCRdb lists only in-frame clones, some missing. Of 140,000 or so clones listed, less than 10% are singletons. The sequence came from a male donor in good health and CMV-seronegative. This rearrangement joins TRBV15 to TRBJ2-1; 11 bases fit TRBD1. Specimen: PBMCs. In DNA, the CDR3 is TGTGCCACCAGCAGCCCGGACAGGGGGCTACGTGAGCAGTTCTTC. The encoded protein is CATSSPDRGLREQFF.